Listed below are T cell receptor beta chains from one sample, sequenced in a study of T-cell reconstitution after alpha-beta-depleted transplantation in children. TCRdb called the PCR reads again in MiXCR, with one record for every CDR3 protein. Of about 460,000 distinct CDR3 sequences listed, approximately 10% are singletons. The source was PBMCs, mostly from graft donor cells, collected 180 days after TCRalphabeta/CD19-depleted stem cell transplant. Receptors originate from a female patient between 2 and 15 years old who had a stem cell transplant for aplastic anemia, so the T cells may come from the graft donor. Both conserved end residues are part of each CDR3. The D gene is left open where the match is weak. Rows give clone size only sometimes, using once, few, many, or a class for an expanded clone.

V	J	D	size	CDR3	DNA
TRBV12-3/TRBV12-4	TRBJ2-5	TRBD2	-	CASSSWTGGLETQYF	TGTGCCAGCAGTTCTTGGACGGGGGGGCTGGAGACCCAGTACTTC
TRBV7-6	TRBJ2-3	TRBD2	few	CASSLAGGLDTQYF	TGTGCCAGCAGCCTAGCGGGGGGACTAGATACGCAGTATTTT
TRBV20-1	TRBJ2-7	-	few	CSAVRVSSYEQYF	TGCAGTGCTGTGAGGGTCTCATCCTACGAGCAGTACTTC
TRBV7-9	TRBJ2-2	TRBD1	few	CASSAGTGLTGELFF	TGTGCCAGCAGCGCCGGGACAGGACTCACCGGGGAGCTGTTTTTT
TRBV11-2	TRBJ2-1	TRBD2	-	CASSLDSGRVYNEQFF	TGTGCCAGCAGCCTCGATAGCGGGAGAGTCTACAATGAGCAGTTCTTC
TRBV12-3/TRBV12-4	TRBJ1-5	TRBD1	few	CASSSRTGRGQPQHF	TGTGCCAGCAGTTCAAGGACAGGGAGAGGTCAGCCCCAGCATTTT
TRBV10-1	TRBJ2-7	TRBD1	many	CASSGTTGSSYEQYF	TGCGCCAGCAGCGGGACGACAGGGAGCTCCTACGAGCAGTACTTC
TRBV7-9	TRBJ2-7	-	-	CASSRSGAREQYF	TGTGCCAGCAGCCGGAGTGGGGCGAGAGAGCAGTACTTC
TRBV29-1	TRBJ1-1	-	-	CSVERGVNTEAFF	TGCAGCGTAGAACGGGGGGTGAACACTGAAGCTTTCTTT
TRBV10-3	TRBJ2-7	TRBD1	-	CAMTRGQGDYEQYF	TGTGCCATGACACGGGGACAGGGAGACTACGAGCAGTACTTC
TRBV7-6	TRBJ2-2	TRBD1	-	CASSLMTGTGGRGELFF	TGTGCCAGCAGCTTAATGACCGGGACAGGGGGCCGCGGGGAGCTGTTTTTT
TRBV7-2	TRBJ2-7	TRBD1	many	CASSGSGQGLDYEQYF	TGTGCCAGCAGCGGATCGGGACAGGGCCTTGACTACGAGCAGTACTTC
TRBV10-3	TRBJ1-6	-	-	CAISDRDGNSPLHF	TGTGCCATCAGTGACCGGGACGGAAATTCACCCCTCCACTTT
TRBV20-1	TRBJ2-7	TRBD2	many	CSARGGLAVYEQYF	TGCAGTGCTAGAGGTGGACTAGCGGTCTACGAGCAGTACTTC
TRBV7-2	TRBJ1-1	TRBD1	few	CASSWDRGSTEAFF	TGTGCCAGCAGCTGGGACAGGGGAAGCACTGAAGCTTTCTTT
TRBV4-3	TRBJ2-1	TRBD2	-	CASSHRTSGVYNEQFF	TGCGCCAGCAGCCACCGGACTAGCGGAGTCTACAATGAGCAGTTCTTC